This T cell receptor beta chain was documented in a study of cytomegalovirus exposure and HLA in healthy donors. Study at large: Roughly 89 million unique TCR sequences came from HLA-typed donors in an early release. Whole-study results and caveats: In a later analysis, HLA-C alleles had the fewest associated TCRs, DRB1 alleles the most.

This clone has just a few counts. Its matching antigen is unknown. PCR primers comprised 60 Vbeta and 13 Jbeta primers. Measured with immunoSEQ multiplex PCR; TCRdb has only the in-frame clones, and not every one. The sample holds approximately 150,000 clones, around 90% seen once. CDR3 length equals 14 residues. Germline V CDR1 and CDR2: MNHEY, SVGAGI. V was cut by 2 bases and J by 6 bases, with 13 bases left in between. The source of this sequence is a woman aged 40 to 55 in good health and CMV-seronegative. This chain links TRBV6-5 with TRBJ1-1, with D perhaps TRBD1 (5 bases). The sequenced material came from PBMCs. The CDR3 DNA follows: TGTGCCAGCAGTTACGGGGGGACCGGGGCTGAAGCTTTCTTT. This encodes CASSYGGTGAEAFF.